The TCR beta chain described here comes from a study of control samples from healthy donors and cancer patients. Per the germline V gene, CDR1 is SGHTA and CDR2 is FQGTGA. The CDR3 spans 16 residues. The J segment lost 4 bases and the V segment lost 5 bases, leaving 7 bases of the junction unmatched. Some clones are missing from TCRdb's copy, which holds only in-frame ones; the method was immunoSEQ multiplex PCR. This table has 120,000 or so clones, roughly 90% appearing once. Material for sequencing was blood. The TCR comes from a man between 18 and 35 years old in good health. The chain carries TRBV7-3 and TRBJ2-5; the match to TRBD2 covers 13 bases. CDR3 nucleotides: TGTGCCAGCAGCGCAACTAGCGGGGGGGCCTCAGAGACCCAGTACTTC. Its protein is CASSATSGGASETQYF.